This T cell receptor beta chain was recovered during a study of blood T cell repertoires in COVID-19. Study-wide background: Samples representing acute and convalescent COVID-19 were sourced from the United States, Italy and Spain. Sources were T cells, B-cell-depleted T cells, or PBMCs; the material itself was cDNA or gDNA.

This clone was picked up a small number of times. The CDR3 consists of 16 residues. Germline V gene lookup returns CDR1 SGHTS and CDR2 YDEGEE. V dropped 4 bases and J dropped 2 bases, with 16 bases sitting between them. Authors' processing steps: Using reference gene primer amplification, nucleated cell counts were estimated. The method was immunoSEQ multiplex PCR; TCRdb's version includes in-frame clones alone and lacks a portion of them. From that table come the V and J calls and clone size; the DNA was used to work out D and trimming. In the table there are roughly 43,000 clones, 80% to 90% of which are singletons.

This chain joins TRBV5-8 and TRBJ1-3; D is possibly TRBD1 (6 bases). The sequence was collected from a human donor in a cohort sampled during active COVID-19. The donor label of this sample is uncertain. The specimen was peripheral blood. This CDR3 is CASSLARGNAGNTIYF. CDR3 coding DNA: TGTGCCAGCAGCCTGGCAAGGGGGAACGCTGGAAACACCATATATTTT.